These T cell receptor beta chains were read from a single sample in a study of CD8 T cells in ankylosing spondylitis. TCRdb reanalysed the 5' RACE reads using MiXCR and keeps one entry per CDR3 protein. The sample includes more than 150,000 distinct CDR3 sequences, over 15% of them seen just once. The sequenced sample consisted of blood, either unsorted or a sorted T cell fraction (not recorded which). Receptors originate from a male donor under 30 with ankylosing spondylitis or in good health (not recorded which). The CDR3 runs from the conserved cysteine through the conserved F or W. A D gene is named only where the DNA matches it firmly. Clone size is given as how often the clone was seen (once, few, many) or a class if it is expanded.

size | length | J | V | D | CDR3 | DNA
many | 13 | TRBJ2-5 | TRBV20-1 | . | CSAIETTQETQYF | TGCAGTGCTATCGAGACTACGCAAGAGACCCAGTACTTC
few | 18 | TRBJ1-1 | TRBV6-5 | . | CASSYVGEGYSDTTEAFF | TGTGCCAGCAGTTACGTTGGAGAAGGCTACTCAGATACCACTGAAGCTTTCTTT
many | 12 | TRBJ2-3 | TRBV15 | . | CATSRGSDTQYF | TGTGCCACCAGCAGAGGTTCGGATACGCAGTATTTT
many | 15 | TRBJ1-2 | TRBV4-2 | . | CASSQESLTNYGYTF | TGTGCCAGCAGCCAAGAATCGTTAACTAACTATGGCTACACCTTC
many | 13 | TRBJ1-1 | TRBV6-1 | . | CASKTVAYETAFF | TGTGCCAGCAAGACAGTTGCCTACGAAACGGCTTTCTTT
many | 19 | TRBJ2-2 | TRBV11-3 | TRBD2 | CASSPGRSSGFVHTGELFF | TGTGCCAGCAGCCCAGGAAGGAGTAGCGGGTTCGTACACACCGGGGAGCTGTTTTTT
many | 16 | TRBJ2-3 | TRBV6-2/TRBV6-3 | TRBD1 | CASSFNRGRVTDTQYF | TGTGCCAGCAGTTTCAACAGGGGGCGCGTCACAGATACGCAGTATTTT
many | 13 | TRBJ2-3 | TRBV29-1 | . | CSVRGGHTDTQYF | TGCAGCGTTCGGGGCGGCCACACAGATACGCAGTATTTT
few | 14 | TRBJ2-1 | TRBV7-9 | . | CASSLEGRSNEQFF | TGTGCCAGCAGCTTAGAGGGACGGAGCAATGAGCAGTTCTTC
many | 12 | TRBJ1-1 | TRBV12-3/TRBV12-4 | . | CASTGVNTEAFF | TGTGCCAGCACGGGCGTGAACACTGAAGCTTTCTTT
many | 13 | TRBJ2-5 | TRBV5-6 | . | CASSPGTWETQYF | TGTGCCAGCAGCCCCGGGACATGGGAGACCCAGTACTTC